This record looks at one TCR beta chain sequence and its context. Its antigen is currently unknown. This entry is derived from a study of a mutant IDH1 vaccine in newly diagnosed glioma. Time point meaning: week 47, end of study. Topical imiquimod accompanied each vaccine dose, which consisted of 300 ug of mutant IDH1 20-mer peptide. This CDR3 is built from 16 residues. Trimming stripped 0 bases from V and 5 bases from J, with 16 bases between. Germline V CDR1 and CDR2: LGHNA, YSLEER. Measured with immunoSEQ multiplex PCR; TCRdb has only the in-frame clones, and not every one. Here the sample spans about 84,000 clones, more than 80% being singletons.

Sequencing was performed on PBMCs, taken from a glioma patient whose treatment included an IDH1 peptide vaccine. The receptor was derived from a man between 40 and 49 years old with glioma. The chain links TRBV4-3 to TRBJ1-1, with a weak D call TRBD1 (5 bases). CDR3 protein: CASSQDGAGLGTEAFF. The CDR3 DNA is TGCGCCAGCAGCCAAGATGGCGCAGGGTTGGGGACTGAAGCTTTCTTT.